The T cell receptor beta chain under discussion was sequenced for a study of blood T cells in healthy people across ages. This clonotype was picked up a small number of times. Its antigen is not known. Next came a second PCR, run for about 6 to 12 cycles, which used a sample-barcoded 5' primer along with a J-beta primer mix. TCRdb redid the calling of the 5' RACE reads with MiXCR, one entry per CDR3 protein. This sample has about 2 million distinct CDR3 sequences; just under 50% occur once, and the top ten carry roughly 2%. Study-level results: CMV status of donors was not determined, possibly confounding expanded clonotype changes.

CDR3 length: 16 amino acids. Trimming pared 2 bases from V and 0 bases from J, leaving 14 bases between. The germline CDR1 and CDR2 sequences are DFQATT and SNEGSKA (reference sequence). V is TRBV20-1 and J is TRBJ2-1, with unresolved D. The sample consisted of blood. This receptor was taken from a woman between 40 and 55 years old in good health. CDR3 nucleotides: TGCAGTGCTAGACTCCCCCCAGAGAGCTCCTACAATGAGCAGTTCTTC. It yields the protein CSARLPPESSYNEQFF.